Listed below are T cell receptor beta chains from one sample, sequenced in a study of PD-1 blockade in mismatch repair-deficient tumors. The table came from immunoSEQ multiplex PCR; TCRdb's copy has only in-frame clones and leaves some out. Altogether 100,000 to 150,000 clones are present, around 83% being singletons, with the ten largest covering roughly 13%. Here the sequenced sample was peripheral blood, taken 44 weeks after starting pembrolizumab. These receptors were obtained from an adult with mismatch repair-deficient cancer. The CDR3 runs from the conserved cysteine through the conserved F or W. The D gene is left open where the match is weak. Clone size, where shown, is once, few, many, or a class for clones that have expanded.

TRBV27,TRBJ1-5,.,.,CASSFSVNQPQHF,TGTGCCAGCAGTTTTTCGGTTAATCAGCCCCAGCATTTT
TRBV6-5,TRBJ1-1,.,.,CASSYSRENTEAFF,TGTGCCAGCAGTTACTCCCGGGAGAACACTGAAGCTTTCTTT
TRBV6-5,TRBJ2-7,once,.,CASSTGVHEQYF,TGTGCCAGCAGTACGGGGGTCCACGAGCAGTACTTC
TRBV30,TRBJ1-2,once,.,CAWNFGIYGYTF,TGTGCCTGGAATTTCGGGATTTATGGCTACACCTTC
TRBV19,TRBJ1-5,.,.,CASSIGNQPQHF,TGTGCCAGTAGTATAGGGAACCAGCCCCAGCATTTT
TRBV25-1,TRBJ2-2,.,.,CASSEYGSNTGELFF,TGTGCCAGCAGTGAGTATGGGTCGAACACCGGGGAGCTGTTTTTT
TRBV18,TRBJ2-7,few,.,CASSPGATSSYEQYF,TGTGCCAGCTCCCCCGGGGCCACTTCTTCCTACGAGCAGTACTTC
TRBV4-3,TRBJ2-7,.,TRBD2,CASSQVTLAGGLGYEQYF,TGCGCCAGCAGCCAAGTTACACTAGCGGGAGGTCTTGGCTACGAGCAGTACTTC
TRBV9,TRBJ2-4,.,.,CASSFRQVDIQYF,TGTGCCAGCAGCTTCCGACAGGTGGACATTCAGTACTTC
TRBV7-2,TRBJ2-5,once,.,CASRLRGTSQETQYF,TGTGCCAGCAGGTTACGGGGGACCAGCCAAGAGACCCAGTACTTC
TRBV6-5,TRBJ2-2,few,TRBD1,CASNEGQGARELFF,TGTGCCAGCAACGAAGGACAGGGGGCGAGGGAGCTGTTTTTT
TRBV25-1,TRBJ2-5,.,TRBD2,CASSERAGVGETQYF,TGTGCCAGCAGTGAAAGAGCGGGAGTAGGTGAGACCCAGTACTTC
TRBV5-1,TRBJ1-1,.,.,CASSLPALNTEAFF,TGCGCCAGCAGCTTGCCAGCACTGAACACTGAAGCTTTCTTT
TRBV9,TRBJ2-7,.,.,CASSVDGSRVEEQYF,TGTGCCAGCAGCGTAGACGGGTCGAGGGTGGAGGAGCAGTACTTC
TRBV6-1,TRBJ1-1,.,.,CASTRGTEAFF,TGTGCCAGCACGAGAGGCACTGAAGCTTTCTTT
TRBV27,TRBJ2-5,.,.,CASSFTGYQETQYF,TGTGCCAGCAGTTTTACAGGGTACCAAGAGACCCAGTACTTC
TRBV25-1,TRBJ2-3,.,TRBD2,CASSDLRQGLGFDTQYF,TGTGCCAGCAGTGATCTCAGACAAGGACTAGGATTCGATACGCAGTATTTT
TRBV5-1,TRBJ1-2,.,.,CASSLYRPRSNGYTF,TGCGCCAGCAGCTTGTATCGTCCGCGTAGTAATGGCTACACCTTC
TRBV5-6,TRBJ2-2,once,TRBD1,CASGAGTGFTGELFF,TGTGCCAGCGGGGCTGGGACAGGTTTCACCGGGGAGCTGTTTTTT
TRBV5-5,TRBJ1-4,.,.,CASSLEGNEKLFF,TGTGCCAGCAGCTTGGAGGGAAATGAAAAACTGTTTTTT
TRBV30,TRBJ1-2,.,.,CAWKSHIANYGYTF,TGTGCCTGGAAATCCCACATAGCTAACTATGGCTACACCTTC
TRBV19,TRBJ2-7,.,TRBD2,CASSMTSGDSYEQYF,TGTGCCAGTAGTATGACTAGCGGAGACTCCTACGAGCAGTACTTC
TRBV4-1,TRBJ2-3,.,.,CASSPGSSTDTQYF,TGCGCCAGCAGCCCCGGGAGCAGCACAGATACGCAGTATTTT
TRBV13,TRBJ2-5,.,.,CASSRGTFQETQYF,TGTGCCAGCAGCCGAGGGACTTTCCAAGAGACCCAGTACTTC
TRBV19,TRBJ1-2,.,.,CASSAYGTANYGYTF,TGTGCCAGTAGTGCCTACGGGACCGCGAACTATGGCTACACCTTC
TRBV5-4,TRBJ2-2,.,TRBD2,CASSPQGGVNTGELFF,TGTGCCAGCAGCCCCCAGGGAGGGGTGAACACCGGGGAGCTGTTTTTT